The 21 T cell receptor beta chains below come from one sample, sequenced in a study of PD-L1 blockade in urothelial cancer. The repertoire was sequenced with immunoSEQ multiplex PCR; TCRdb's copy has only in-frame clones and lacks some. The sample records 70,000 to 100,000 clones, over 80% being singletons. As for time point: pretreatment peripheral blood. The input for sequencing was PBMCs, taken around atezolizumab (anti-PD-L1) treatment. These receptor sequences come from a man in his sixties with urothelial cancer.

V is TRBV19 and J is TRBJ2-7; 8 bases align to TRBD1. This CDR3 comprises 14 residues. Germline CDR1 and CDR2: LNHDA and SQIVND (reference sequence). With 3 bases clipped from V and 6 bases from J, the junction kept 7 bases outside the gene matches. CDR3 sequence (DNA): TGTGCCAGTAGTATTCGGGGACAGGCTAGCGAGCAGTACTTC. Protein product: CASSIRGQASEQYF.

The rearrangement joins TRBV6-4 to TRBJ2-7, with 7 bases matching TRBD2. V dropped 3 bases and J dropped 5; count of bases not matched to a gene: 7. The CDR3 spans 14 residues. Germline lookup yields CDR1 MRHNA and CDR2 SNTAGT. In nucleotides, the CDR3 is TGTGCCAGCAGTGAATGGGGGGGAGGCGACGAGCAGTACTTC. Its translation: CASSEWGGGDEQYF.

This clone was observed a handful of times. This chain uses TRBV5-1 with TRBJ1-1; D unresolved. The germline V gene encodes CDR1 SGHRS and CDR2 YFSETQ. V dropped 2 bases and J dropped 3 bases, with 8 bases sitting between them. This CDR3 contains 13 residues. The CDR3 DNA is TGCGCCAGCAGCTTTGGGAGTCACACTGAAGCTTTCTTT. Amino acids: CASSFGSHTEAFF.

The V and J genes are TRBV5-3 and TRBJ2-7, with TRBD1 matching over 7 bases. TRBV5-3 counts as an open reading frame of uncertain function. CDR3 length: 16 residues. The ends lost 3 bases at V and 0 bases at J; junction bases unmatched: 9. The CDR3 sequence is CARSCRTGDSSYEQYF. DNA for the CDR3: TGTGCCAGAAGCTGCCGGACAGGCGATAGCTCCTACGAGCAGTACTTC.

This chain joins TRBV5-4 and TRBJ1-1; 7 positions agree with TRBD1. The V gene end was trimmed by 3 bases and the J gene end by 3 bases; junction bases not matched to a gene: 5. The CDR3 length is 14 residues. Germline V gives CDR1 SGHNT, CDR2 YYREEE (reference sequence). The CDR3 is CASSSGQRDTEAFF. For the CDR3, the DNA is TGTGCCAGCAGCTCGGGACAGAGAGACACTGAAGCTTTCTTT.

The V gene is TRBV7-3, the J gene TRBJ2-5, with 11 positions matching TRBD2. The J segment lost 4 bases and the V segment lost 5 bases, leaving 6 bases of the junction unmatched. From germline, CDR1 is SGHTA and CDR2 FQGTGA. The CDR3 contains 15 residues. In DNA, the CDR3 is TGTGCCAGCAGCCTTAGCGGGGGGGGCGGAGAGACCCAGTACTTC. Translated, it gives CASSLSGGGGETQYF.

The table lists this clone with a count of one. The V and J genes are TRBV9 and TRBJ1-2; D is unresolved. This CDR3 spans 12 amino acids. With 7 bases removed from V and 2 bases from J, the gap between germline ends came to 9 bases. Germline loops: CDR1 SGDLS, CDR2 YYNGEE. The CDR3 DNA is TGTGCCAGCTTCGACGGGAACTATGGCTACACCTTC. Protein product: CASFDGNYGYTF.

This clone has just a few counts. V usage is TRBV14 and J usage is TRBJ2-2; D unresolved. The CDR3 contains 13 residues. The V end was cut by 5 bases, the J end by 4 bases, with 8 bases between. Germline CDR1 SGHDN, CDR2 FVKESK. The CDR3 DNA sequence: TGTGCCAGCAGCGTTCTTATCACCGGGGAGCTGTTTTTT. This encodes CASSVLITGELFF.

The gene calls are TRBV5-1 and TRBJ1-1, with D maybe TRBD1 (6 bases). V lost 5 bases to trimming and J lost 8 bases, with 22 bases between them. The CDR3 contains 15 residues. The germline V gene encodes CDR1 SGHRS and CDR2 YFSETQ. CDR3 in DNA: TGCGCCAGCAGGCCCTCGGGGGGTAATACAGGGGAAGCTTTCTTT. As protein: CASRPSGGNTGEAFF.

The chain has TRBV5-1 and TRBJ2-5; 12 positions agree with TRBD2. V lost 0 bases, J lost 4 bases, and 10 bases stayed unmatched. The germline CDR1 and CDR2 sequences are SGHRS and YFSETQ. The CDR3 totals 18 residues. The CDR3 sequence: CASSLVASGGARGETQYF. For the CDR3, the DNA is TGCGCCAGCAGCTTGGTAGCTAGCGGGGGGGCCCGCGGAGAGACCCAGTACTTC.

The J gene is TRBJ1-5, the V gene TRBV30; 9 bases are shared with TRBD1. CDR1 and CDR2 (germline): GTSNPN, SVGIG (reference sequence). Trimming cost V 0 bases and J 7 bases; bases outside gene matches: 13. This CDR3 comprises 17 residues. CDR3 DNA: TGTGCCTGGAGTGTGGTACAGGGGGCGCGGGGGCAACAGCCCCAGCATTTT. The encoded protein is CAWSVVQGARGQQPQHF.

This clone has just one count. The chain uses TRBV28 and TRBJ1-2; 7 bases agree with TRBD1. Trimming took 3 bases from V and 2 from J; bases not matched to a gene: 3. The germline gives CDR1 MDHEN, CDR2 SYDVKM. CDR3 length: 14 residues. The CDR3 nucleotides read TGTGCCAGCAGTTTTGGAGGGGGCAACTATGGCTACACCTTC. This sequence encodes CASSFGGGNYGYTF.

This clone showed up just a few times. The rearrangement links TRBV25-1 to TRBJ2-7, with TRBD1 matching 7 bases. This CDR3 is built from 14 residues. Looked up from germline, CDR1 is MGHDK and CDR2 is SYGVNS. J was trimmed by 6 bases and V by 4 bases; bases with no gene match: 9. CDR3 bases: TGTGCCAGCAGTGTGGCGGACAGGTATTCCGAGCAGTACTTC. It translates to CASSVADRYSEQYF.

The chain links TRBV10-3 to TRBJ2-3; tentative D call: TRBD2 (5 bases). The CDR3 spans 16 residues. Germline loops: CDR1 ENHRY, CDR2 SYGVKD. Trimming pared 3 bases from V and 3 bases from J, leaving 16 bases between. DNA for the CDR3: TGTGCCATCAGTGAATCAACGGGATTAGATACAGATACGCAGTATTTT. As protein: CAISESTGLDTDTQYF.

The chain employs TRBV18 and TRBJ1-1; 7 positions agree with TRBD1. The CDR3 covers 18 residues. V trimming: 3 bases; J trimming: 5 bases; junction bases outside the gene matches: 18. CDR1 KGHSH and CDR2 LQKENI come from the germline V gene. This CDR3 reads CASSPERMNRGRTTEAFF. DNA for the CDR3: TGTGCCAGCTCACCCGAGAGGATGAATAGGGGGCGAACGACTGAAGCTTTCTTT.

This sequence joins TRBV4-2 and TRBJ1-2; tentative D call: TRBD1 (6 bases). This CDR3 region has 14 residues. Germline V gives CDR1 LGHNA, CDR2 YNFKEQ. V gave up 1 base and J gave up 5 bases, with 11 bases separating them. CDR3 in DNA: TGTGCCAGCAGCCAAGCAGGACAGACGTATGGCTACACCTTC. This sequence encodes CASSQAGQTYGYTF.

CDR3 DNA: TGTGCCAGCAGACCTTTAGGGCAGGGTAGAAATGAGCAGTTCTTC. It encodes CASRPLGQGRNEQFF. J is TRBJ2-1 and V is TRBV6-5; tentative D call: TRBD1 (5 bases). The V gene lost 6 bases and the J gene lost 7 bases, with 19 bases spanning the gap. This CDR3 contains 15 residues. Germline V gene data show CDR1 as MNHEY and CDR2 as SVGAGI.

This chain uses TRBV9 with TRBJ2-2, with 10 bases that match TRBD2. CDR1 and CDR2 from the germline V gene are SGDLS and YYNGEE. This CDR3 has 16 residues. V was clipped by 4 bases and J by 6 bases; unmatched bases: 9. CDR3 nucleotide sequence: TGTGCCAGCAGCCTTAGCGGGGGGCCGTTCCCCGGGGAGCTGTTTTTT. Protein product: CASSLSGGPFPGELFF.

The V gene is TRBV6-6, the J gene TRBJ2-1; 14 bases match TRBD2. Germline CDR1 and CDR2: MNHNY and SVGAGI (reference sequence). After removal of 5 bases from V and 6 bases from J, the junction contained 6 bases not matched to a gene. This CDR3 is 16 amino acids long. The CDR3 nucleotides read TGTGCCAGCAGTCCGGGACTAGCGGGAGCGAGCAATGAGCAGTTCTTC. This translates into CASSPGLAGASNEQFF.

The chain couples TRBV5-6 to TRBJ2-3; a weak D match, TRBD1 (5 bases). Germline V gives CDR1 SGHDT, CDR2 YYEEEE. The V end was cut by 4 bases, the J end by 1 base, with 10 bases between. The CDR3 covers 14 residues. CDR3 sequence: CASSLDRRTDTQYF. The CDR3 bases are TGTGCCAGCAGCCTAGACAGACGCACAGATACGCAGTATTTT.

The chain combines TRBV6-5 with TRBJ2-3, with no clear D. CDR3 length: 13 amino acids. The germline V and J ends were trimmed by 5 bases and 4 bases, with 10 bases remaining between them. Germline CDR1 MNHEY, CDR2 SVGAGI. CDR3 in amino acids: CASSKVAADTQYF. CDR3 DNA sequence: TGTGCCAGCAGTAAGGTGGCGGCAGATACGCAGTATTTT.